These T cell receptor beta chains were read from a single sample in a study of T cell repertoires in cytomegalovirus infection. Each CDR3 protein is one row after TCRdb ran MiXCR on the reads. The sample consists of 650,000 to 900,000 distinct CDR3 sequences, 25% to 35% of them appearing once. These receptors have no known antigen. The material sequenced was cultured CD8+ T cells from PBMCs, taken from culture after CMV antigen stimulation. The receptor set was obtained from a human donor in good health (CMV status not recorded). Some clones in this sample may be carry-over from other donors' samples. Each CDR3 is given with its conserved first and last residue. The order of the fields is V gene, J gene, clone size, D gene, CDR3 DNA, CDR3 protein. D genes are given only for firm matches. Size tells how often a clone was seen (once, few, many) or the class of an expanded clone, and some rows leave it out.

TRBV12-3/TRBV12-4	TRBJ1-6	many	.	TGTGCCAGCAGTAGACAGGACCCTAATTCACCCCTCCACTTT	CASSRQDPNSPLHF
TRBV6-2/TRBV6-3	TRBJ1-1	few	.	TGTGCCAGCAGTTACTCAAGGCATAGGATCAGCAACACTGAAGCTTTCTTT	CASSYSRHRISNTEAFF
TRBV11-2	TRBJ1-2	few	.	TGTGCCAGCAGCCGATCAGGGGATGGCTACACCTTC	CASSRSGDGYTF
TRBV6-1	TRBJ2-1	few	TRBD2	TGTGCCAGCAGTGAACATAGGACTAGCGTCCTGTATGGGCAGTTCTTC	CASSEHRTSVLYGQFF
TRBV7-8	TRBJ2-2	few	TRBD1	TGTGCCAGCAGCCCTTGGGACAGGGCTGAGACCGGGGAGCTGTTTTTT	CASSPWDRAETGELFF
TRBV27	TRBJ2-1	few	TRBD2	TGTGCCAGCAGTCCGGACCTAGCGGGGGGCCTCAATGAGCAGTTCTTC	CASSPDLAGGLNEQFF
TRBV7-4	TRBJ1-4	.	.	TGTGCCAGCACCCGCCTAGGGGAGGGGACTAATGAAAAACTGTTTTTT	CASTRLGEGTNEKLFF
TRBV10-3	TRBJ1-1	.	TRBD1	TGTGCCATCAGTACGTCCCGGGACAGGAACACTGAAGCTTTCTTT	CAISTSRDRNTEAFF
TRBV29-1	TRBJ2-1	.	.	TGCAGCGTAATGGGCATTCTCTCCTACAATGAGCAGTTCTTC	CSVMGILSYNEQFF
TRBV27	TRBJ2-1	once	.	TGTGCCACCTGGATGGGAGATGAGCAGTTCTTC	CATWMGDEQFF
TRBV29-1	TRBJ2-7	.	.	TGCAGCGTTGCCGGGAGTTCCTACGAGCAGTACTTC	CSVAGSSYEQYF
TRBV6-1	TRBJ1-2	few	TRBD1	TGTGCCAGCTACAGGGGGCGAGGCTACACCTTC	CASYRGRGYTF
TRBV7-6	TRBJ1-5	few	.	TGTGCCAGCAGCCCCCAGGTTGGGACATCGACAGGCAGCAATCAGCCCCAGCATTTT	CASSPQVGTSTGSNQPQHF
TRBV4-3	TRBJ2-2	.	.	TGCGCCAGCAGCCAAGACTACGGACAACACACCGGGGAGCTGTTTTTT	CASSQDYGQHTGELFF
TRBV4-3	TRBJ1-4	.	TRBD1	TGCGCCAGCAGCCAAGAGCCGTACTGGACAGGGGGAAGGGAACTGTTTTTT	CASSQEPYWTGGRELFF
TRBV5-1	TRBJ1-1	.	TRBD1	TGCGCCAGCATCCTTCACAGGGGTAAGAACACTGAAGCTTTCTTT	CASILHRGKNTEAFF
TRBV27	TRBJ2-2	.	.	TGTGCCAGCAGTTCCCTTACCGGGATCGGGGAGCTGTTTTTT	CASSSLTGIGELFF
TRBV7-6	TRBJ2-3	.	.	TGTGCTAGCAGCTTAGCGCTGTCAGATACGCAGTATTTT	CASSLALSDTQYF
TRBV15	TRBJ2-1	.	.	TGTGCCACCAGCATCGGGAAGGGGCAGTTCTTC	CATSIGKGQFF
TRBV7-8	TRBJ1-2	.	.	TGTGCCAGCAGTATTGAAGCCCAGGGGAACTATGGCTACACCTTC	CASSIEAQGNYGYTF
TRBV19	TRBJ2-5	.	TRBD2	TGTGCCAGTAGTATCGCGGGGGGTACGGCAGAGACCCAGTACTTC	CASSIAGGTAETQYF
TRBV7-3	TRBJ1-2	.	TRBD1	TGTGCCAGCAGCGTAGGACAGGGGGCCGGAGTCTATGGCTACACCTTC	CASSVGQGAGVYGYTF
TRBV19	TRBJ1-5	once	.	TGTGCCAGTACCGGGGACCCTCGGGGTAGTACTAGCAATCAGCCCCAGCATTTT	CASTGDPRGSTSNQPQHF
TRBV7-2	TRBJ2-1	.	.	TGTGCCAGCAGCTTAGAGATTTTTCGGGGGGAGCAGTTCTTC	CASSLEIFRGEQFF
TRBV14	TRBJ1-1	.	TRBD1	TGTGCCAGCAGCCTAACCGGGACAGGCGGTGAAGCTTTCTTT	CASSLTGTGGEAFF
TRBV7-9	TRBJ1-1	few	.	TGTGCCAGCAGCTTAACAAGCCAGGGAAACACTGAAGCTTTCTTT	CASSLTSQGNTEAFF
TRBV7-9	TRBJ2-5	.	.	TGTGCCAGCAGCCACACCACCGGCGGAGACCAAGAGACCCAGTACTTC	CASSHTTGGDQETQYF
TRBV19	TRBJ2-1	many	TRBD1	TGTGCCAGTAGGACTACAGGGGGCACAAATGAGCAGTTCTTC	CASRTTGGTNEQFF
TRBV28	TRBJ2-3	many	.	TGTGCCAGCAGTTTGGAACAGGGCACAGATACGCAGTATTTT	CASSLEQGTDTQYF
TRBV14	TRBJ2-3	.	.	TGTGCCAGCAGCCAAGTTCCAGGAGCCACAGATACGCAGTATTTT	CASSQVPGATDTQYF
TRBV5-1	TRBJ1-4	.	.	TGCGCCAGTAGACCGACCTCCCGGATTAGCGAAAAACTGTTTTTT	CASRPTSRISEKLFF
TRBV27	TRBJ2-1	few	.	TGTGCCACCGTCGGGCCCTACAATGAGCAGTTCTTC	CATVGPYNEQFF
TRBV15	TRBJ2-2	.	.	TGTGCCACCAGCAGCCCGCGAGCAAACACCGGGGAGCTGTTTTTT	CATSSPRANTGELFF
TRBV9	TRBJ2-3	.	TRBD2	TGTGCCAGCACCGTCGGGGGGGGGACAGATACGCAGTATTTT	CASTVGGGTDTQYF
TRBV13	TRBJ1-2	.	.	TGTGCCAGCAGCCATTATACAGGGTCCTCAATCTATGGCTACACCTTC	CASSHYTGSSIYGYTF
TRBV5-6	TRBJ1-5	.	.	TGTGCCAGCAGCTTGTCGAGGGACAGCAATCAGCCCCAGCATTTT	CASSLSRDSNQPQHF
TRBV6-2/TRBV6-3	TRBJ2-1	.	.	TGTGCCAGCAGTCACGGGAAGGGGTGGGTCAATGAGCAGTTCTTC	CASSHGKGWVNEQFF
TRBV7-2	TRBJ1-4	few	TRBD1	TGTGCCAGCAGCCCGGGCCTCAGGGGGAATAATGAAAAACTGTTTTTT	CASSPGLRGNNEKLFF
TRBV5-4	TRBJ1-3	few	.	TGTGCCAGCAGCTTGGCCTACGCCCCTGGAAACACCATATATTTT	CASSLAYAPGNTIYF
TRBV7-2	TRBJ1-5	few	TRBD1	TGTGCCAGCAGCCTCAACAGGGGGCAGCTTCAGCCCCAGCATTTT	CASSLNRGQLQPQHF
TRBV7-9	TRBJ1-1	many	.	TGTGCCAGCAGCTTAGTCTCGGAGGGTTACACTGAAGCTTTCTTT	CASSLVSEGYTEAFF
TRBV27	TRBJ2-1	.	.	TGTGCCAGCAGTCACGGACAACAGAATGAGCAGTTCTTC	CASSHGQQNEQFF
TRBV6-1	TRBJ2-5	few	.	TGTGCCAGCAGTAGCTCCGGGGGGCTGAAGACCCAGTACTTC	CASSSSGGLKTQYF
TRBV4-1	TRBJ1-1	.	.	TGCGCCAGCAGCCAAGAGAAGGCCAGTGAAGCTTTCTTT	CASSQEKASEAFF
TRBV6-1	TRBJ2-1	many	.	TGTGCCAGCAATTTGGGCTACAATGAGCAGTTCTTC	CASNLGYNEQFF
TRBV9	TRBJ2-6	.	.	TGTGCCAGCAGCGTAGCGGAATCTGGGGCCAACGTCCTGACTTTC	CASSVAESGANVLTF
TRBV5-4	TRBJ1-1	.	.	TGTGCCAGCAGCACCCCGCGATACTCTGAAGCTTTCTTT	CASSTPRYSEAFF
TRBV29-1	TRBJ2-7	.	.	TGCAGCGTTGGTGGGGGCTCCGGGGGGACGTACGAGCAGTACTTC	CSVGGGSGGTYEQYF